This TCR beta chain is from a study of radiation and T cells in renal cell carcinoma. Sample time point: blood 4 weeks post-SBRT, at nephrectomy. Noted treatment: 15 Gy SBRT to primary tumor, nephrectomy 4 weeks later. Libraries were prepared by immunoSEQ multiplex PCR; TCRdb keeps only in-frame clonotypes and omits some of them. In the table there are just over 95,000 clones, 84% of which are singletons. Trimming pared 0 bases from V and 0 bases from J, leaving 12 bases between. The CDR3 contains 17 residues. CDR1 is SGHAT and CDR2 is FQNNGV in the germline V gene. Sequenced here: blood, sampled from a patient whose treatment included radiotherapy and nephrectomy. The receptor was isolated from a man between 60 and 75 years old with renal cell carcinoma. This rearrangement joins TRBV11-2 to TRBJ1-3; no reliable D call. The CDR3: CASSLDRRRSSGNTIYF. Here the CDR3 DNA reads TGTGCCAGCAGCTTAGACAGGCGAAGGAGCTCTGGAAACACCATATATTTT.